This T cell receptor beta chain was recovered during a study of blood T cell repertoires in COVID-19. Using immunoSEQ multiplex PCR, the repertoire was profiled, and TCRdb retains in-frame clones only, with some absent. The repertoire holds 270,000 or so clones, with about nine tenths as singletons. The CDR3 contains 13 residues. Germline values: CDR1 GTSNPN, CDR2 SVGIG (reference sequence). Trimming took off 3 bases at V and 3 bases at J, with 9 bases between the two ends. The TCR originated in a woman in her thirties with active or convalescent COVID-19. The sample consisted of peripheral blood. The rearrangement uses TRBV30 and TRBJ2-1, with D maybe TRBD2 (6 bases). The CDR3 bases are TGTGCCTGGAGAGTGGGACTCTACAATGAGCAGTTCTTC. This translates into CAWRVGLYNEQFF.